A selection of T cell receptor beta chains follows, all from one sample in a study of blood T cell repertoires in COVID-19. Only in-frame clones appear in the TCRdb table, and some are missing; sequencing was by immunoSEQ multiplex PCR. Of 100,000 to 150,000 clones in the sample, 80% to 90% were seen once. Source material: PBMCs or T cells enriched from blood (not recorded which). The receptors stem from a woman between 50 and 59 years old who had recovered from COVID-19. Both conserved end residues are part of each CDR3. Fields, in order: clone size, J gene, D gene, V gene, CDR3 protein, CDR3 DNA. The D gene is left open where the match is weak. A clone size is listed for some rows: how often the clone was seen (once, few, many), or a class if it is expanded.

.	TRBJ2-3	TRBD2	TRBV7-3	CASSRGTSGGTDTQYF	TGTGCCAGCAGCCGAGGGACTAGCGGGGGCACAGATACGCAGTATTTT
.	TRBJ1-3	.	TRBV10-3	CAISEGGISGNTIYF	TGTGCCATCAGTGAGGGGGGGATCTCTGGAAACACCATATATTTT
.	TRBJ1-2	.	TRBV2	CASSEDRGGGYTF	TGTGCCAGCAGTGAGGACAGAGGAGGAGGCTACACCTTC
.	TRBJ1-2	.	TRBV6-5	CASSQLTVRASGYTF	TGTGCCAGCAGCCAGTTGACAGTTCGAGCCTCTGGCTACACCTTC
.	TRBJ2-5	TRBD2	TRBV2	CASSGSGLAKATQYF	TGTGCCAGCAGTGGTTCGGGACTAGCGAAGGCGACCCAGTACTTC
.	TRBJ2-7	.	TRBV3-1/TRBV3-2	CASSQWGHSRSDDYEQYF	TGTGCCAGCAGCCAGTGGGGCCATTCAAGGTCCGACGACTACGAGCAGTACTTC
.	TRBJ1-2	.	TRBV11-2	CASSFTSGFWDGYTF	TGTGCCAGCAGCTTTACGTCGGGGTTCTGGGATGGCTACACCTTC
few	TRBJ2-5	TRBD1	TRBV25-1	CASRRGDRQQETQYF	TGTGCCAGCAGGAGGGGGGACAGGCAGCAAGAGACCCAGTACTTC
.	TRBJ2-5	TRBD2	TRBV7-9	CASSVRLAGVETQYF	TGTGCCAGCAGCGTCCGACTAGCGGGGGTAGAGACCCAGTACTTC
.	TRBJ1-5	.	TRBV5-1	CASSLEGDNQPQHF	TGCGCCAGCAGCTTGGAAGGAGACAATCAGCCCCAGCATTTT
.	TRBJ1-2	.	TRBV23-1	CASSPQTEPNYGYTF	TGCGCCAGCAGTCCTCAGACAGAACCTAACTATGGCTACACCTTC
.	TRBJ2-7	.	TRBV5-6	CASSLGSETASYEQYF	TGTGCCAGCAGCTTGGGTTCCGAGACAGCCTCCTACGAGCAGTACTTC
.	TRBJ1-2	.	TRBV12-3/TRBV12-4	CASSKGYGYTF	TGTGCCAGCAGCAAGGGGTATGGCTACACCTTC
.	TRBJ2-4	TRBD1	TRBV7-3	CASSKTGVVKNIQYF	TGTGCCAGCAGCAAAACAGGGGTCGTCAAAAACATTCAGTACTTC